Described below is a single T cell receptor beta chain sequence and its context. Its specificity is not known. The sample originates from a study of T-cell memory formation after mild COVID-19. Study-wide results and caveats: Later expanders leaned CD4+, whereas day 15 to 85 contracting clones were balanced CD4/CD8.

TCRdb re-called the 5' RACE reads with MiXCR, one entry per CDR3 protein. The table records about 360,000 distinct CDR3 sequences, 13% to 15% of them present only once. Trimming took off 4 bases at V and 9 bases at J, with 13 bases between the two ends. The germline V gene encodes CDR1 LNHNV and CDR2 YYDKDF (reference sequence). There are 13 residues in the CDR3. The receptor was derived from a man aged 18 to 30 who had mild COVID-19 (a few samples of this study predate the infection). Cell type and time point are not known. The chain has TRBV15 and TRBJ2-1, with D perhaps assigned TRBD1 or TRBD2 (7 bases each). Sequencing used PBMCs or a T cell subset sorted from them (not recorded which). CDR3 DNA: TGTGCCACCAGCACTATCAGGGGGGGTGAGCAGTTCTTC. Its protein product is CATSTIRGGEQFF.